What follows are 21 T cell receptor beta chains derived from one specimen sequenced in a study of shared clonotypes between healthy human individuals. Only CD45RO-negative cells positively selected for CCR7 counted as naive CD8 cells, so terminally differentiated effector memory CD45RA+ cells were excluded. Produced via immunoSEQ multiplex PCR; TCRdb's table is partial and in-frame only. This sample has millions of clones, with 85% to 95% found just once. The sequencing input was naive CD8+ T cells from PBMCs. The receptors derive from a man aged 18 to 30 in good health. Some clones in this sample may be carry-over from other donors' samples.

This clone was seen a single time. The J gene is TRBJ1-2, the V gene TRBV21-1. TRBV21-1 is a pseudogene segment. This CDR3 spans 17 amino acids. The CDR3 reads CASSKAGLPPEGHGYTF. The CDR3 bases are TGTGCCAGCAGCAAAGCGGGACTGCCCCCCGAGGGCCATGGCTACACCTTC.

V usage is TRBV27 and J usage is TRBJ1-4; D not certain. This CDR3 spans 14 amino acids. From germline, CDR1 is MNHEY and CDR2 SMNVEV (reference sequence). The V and J ends lost 5 bases and 8 bases respectively, with 15 bases between them. The DNA for the CDR3 is TGTGCCAGCAGTCCTAACCGGTGGTCGGAAAAACTGTTTTTT. Its translation: CASSPNRWSEKLFF.

V and J are TRBV11-3 and TRBJ1-3; D possibly corresponds to TRBD1 (5 bases). This CDR3 is 17 amino acids long. Germline V CDR1 and CDR2: SGHNT, YENEEA. Deletions cut 5 bases from V and 4 bases from J, with 21 bases between. Here the CDR3 DNA reads TGTGCCAGCAGCCCCTCGCCCTGGCAGGGTGCGGGAAACACCATATATTTT. Amino acid sequence: CASSPSPWQGAGNTIYF.

The chain combines TRBV2 with TRBJ2-1, with 12 positions matching TRBD2. The CDR3 runs to 19 residues. CDR1 and CDR2 from the germline V gene are SNHLY and FYNNEI. The V gene end was trimmed by 9 bases and the J gene end by 9 bases; junction bases not matched to a gene: 24. CDR3 protein: CARIPEGTSGPRGSGEQFF. DNA of the CDR3: TGTGCCAGGATACCAGAGGGGACTAGCGGGCCGAGAGGTTCTGGTGAGCAGTTCTTC.

This clone was picked up one time. This chain connects TRBV11-3 to TRBJ2-2; no definite D call. This CDR3 has 15 amino acids. Germline V gives CDR1 SGHNT, CDR2 YENEEA. The V and J ends lost 1 base and 5 bases respectively, with 11 bases between them. CDR3: CASSLGFASTGELFF. The DNA for the CDR3 is TGTGCCAGCAGCTTAGGATTCGCTTCTACCGGGGAGCTGTTTTTT.

This sequence joins TRBV7-9 and TRBJ2-1; no reliable D call. This CDR3 contains 13 residues. The V end was cut by 4 bases, the J end by 8 bases, with 12 bases between. CDR1 and CDR2 from the germline V gene are SEHNR and FQNEAQ (reference sequence). The CDR3 nucleotides read TGTGCCAGCAGCTCCCAACTTGTGGATGAGCAGTTCTTC. Its translation is CASSSQLVDEQFF.

The genes are TRBV5-1 and TRBJ2-6, with D tentatively TRBD1 (6 bases). V lost 0 bases and J lost 0, with 10 bases in between. CDR1 and CDR2 (germline): SGHRS, YFSETQ. The CDR3 runs to 17 residues. CDR3 protein: CASSLANRVSGANVLTF. For the CDR3, the DNA is TGCGCCAGCAGCTTGGCGAACAGGGTCTCTGGGGCCAACGTCCTGACTTTC.

This chain connects TRBV7-9 to TRBJ2-7; 7 bases are a match to TRBD2. This CDR3 comprises 16 residues. Losses at the gene ends were 4 bases for V and 3 bases for J; bases not matched to a gene: 12. Germline loops: CDR1 SEHNR, CDR2 FQNEAQ (reference sequence). This CDR3 reads CASSSSTGTNYYEQYF. The CDR3, as DNA: TGTGCCAGCAGCTCCAGTACCGGGACTAACTACTACGAGCAGTACTTC. The full variable domain, with the rest looked up from reference TRBV7-9 and TRBJ2-7, is DTGVSQNPRHKITKRGQNVTFRCDPISEHNRLYWYRQTLGQGPEFLTYFQNEAQLEKSRLLSDRFSAERPKGSFSTLEIQRTEQGDSAMYLCASSSSTGTNYYEQYFGPGTRLTVT.

The chain is built from TRBV5-1 and TRBJ2-2; D remains ambiguous. Trimming shortened V by 0 bases and J by 5 bases, and 8 bases separated the two germline ends. Germline V CDR1 and CDR2: SGHRS, YFSETQ. The CDR3 length is 14 residues. This CDR3 is CASSLASVTGELFF. The CDR3 DNA is TGCGCCAGCAGCTTGGCGTCCGTTACCGGGGAGCTGTTTTTT.

CDR3 residues: CASSLGAVSYEQYF. The CDR3 DNA sequence: TGTGCCAGCAGCTTGGGGGCCGTGAGCTACGAGCAGTACTTC. V and J are TRBV7-2 and TRBJ2-7; TRBD1 might be the D (6 bases). This CDR3 comprises 14 residues. Germline V gene sequence: CDR1 SGHTA, CDR2 FQGNSA. Trimming shortened V by 3 bases and J by 3 bases, and 12 bases separated the two germline ends.

The chain recombines TRBV7-8 with TRBJ2-7, with TRBD1 identical over 7 bases. Trimming took 4 bases from V and 4 from J; bases not matched to a gene: 10. Per the germline V gene, CDR1 is SGHVS and CDR2 is FQNEAQ. This CDR3 spans 15 amino acids. The CDR3 DNA is TGTGCCAGCAGCTGGCGACAGGGTTATGCGTACGAGCAGTACTTC. Its translation is CASSWRQGYAYEQYF.

The J gene is TRBJ1-1, the V gene TRBV5-3; D perhaps matches TRBD1 (6 bases). TRBV5-3 is an ORF for which the function is uncertain. Trimming shortened V by 2 bases and J by 2 bases, and 10 bases separated the two germline ends. The CDR3 totals 14 residues. The DNA for the CDR3 is TGTGCCAGAAGCTTAGGACAGTCTAACACTGAAGCTTTCTTT. As protein: CARSLGQSNTEAFF.

Worth noting for this clone: This sample includes further DNA sequences coding for the same CDR3. The V gene is TRBV27, the J gene TRBJ1-1; a possible D gene is TRBD1 (6 bases). CDR3 length: 13 residues. Trimming removed 4 bases at V and 0 bases at J, with 6 bases between. Germline CDR1 is MNHEY and CDR2 is SMNVEV (reference sequence). In DNA form, the CDR3 reads TGTGCCAGCAGTTCAGGGGTGAACACTGAAGCTTTCTTT. Its protein is CASSSGVNTEAFF.

The V and J genes are TRBV7-9 and TRBJ2-2, with TRBD1 matching over 10 bases. The CDR3 has 17 amino acids. The V segment lost 3 bases and the J segment 5 bases; nucleotides outside the gene matches: 9. CDR1 SEHNR and CDR2 FQNEAQ come from the germline V gene (reference sequence). The CDR3 reads CASSLTGGGLVTGELFF. CDR3 nucleotide sequence: TGTGCCAGCAGCTTGACAGGGGGCGGACTAGTGACCGGGGAGCTGTTTTTT.

The chain uses TRBV7-9 and TRBJ2-7; 11 nucleotides match TRBD2. The CDR3 covers 14 residues. Trimming took 5 bases from V and 3 from J; bases not matched to a gene: 3. Germline V gene sequence: CDR1 SEHNR, CDR2 FQNEAQ (reference sequence). DNA for the CDR3: TGTGCCAGCAGCGCGGGACTAGCGGACTACGAGCAGTACTTC. This encodes CASSAGLADYEQYF.

This rearrangement joins TRBV27 to TRBJ1-2, with 7 bases that match TRBD1. Germline lookup yields CDR1 MNHEY and CDR2 SMNVEV (reference sequence). The V and J ends lost 8 bases and 2 bases, in that order; junction bases with no gene match: 8. The CDR3 covers 14 residues. For the CDR3, the DNA is TGTGCCAGCGCTACCGGGACAGCAAACTATGGCTACACCTTC. Encoded protein: CASATGTANYGYTF.

The rearrangement uses TRBV5-1 and TRBJ2-7; 10 positions agree with TRBD2. Germline V CDR1 and CDR2: SGHRS, YFSETQ. The CDR3 spans 18 residues. Germline trimming cut 4 bases from V and 1 base from J; bases unmatched to any gene: 14. The CDR3: CASSPRGLAGDGSYEQYF. CDR3 in DNA: TGCGCCAGCAGCCCCCGTGGGCTAGCGGGAGATGGTTCCTACGAGCAGTACTTC.

This clone was seen just once. This sequence joins TRBV6-6 and TRBJ2-7; D gene uncertain. Deletions cut 0 bases from V and 3 bases from J, with 9 bases between. The CDR3 runs to 14 residues. Germline lookup yields CDR1 MNHNY and CDR2 SVGAGI (reference sequence). This chain's CDR3 is CASSYSTEDYEQYF. The CDR3 bases are TGTGCCAGCAGTTACTCGACTGAGGACTACGAGCAGTACTTC.

The chain recombines TRBV28 with TRBJ2-1; D is possibly TRBD2 (6 bases). Germline CDR1 MDHEN, CDR2 SYDVKM. Trimming stripped 3 bases from V and 4 bases from J, with 16 bases between. This CDR3 has 16 residues. CDR3 sequence reads: CASSFFGVAVYNEQFF. CDR3 sequence (DNA): TGTGCCAGCAGTTTCTTTGGGGTAGCGGTATACAATGAGCAGTTCTTC.

This rearrangement joins TRBV9 to TRBJ2-5, with D perhaps matching TRBD2 (6 bases). Germline V lookup: CDR1 SGDLS, CDR2 YYNGEE. Deletions cut 0 bases from V and 5 bases from J, with 17 bases between. The CDR3 sequence is 16 residues long. CDR3 amino acids: CASSVGAGTGGETQYF. As DNA, the CDR3 is TGTGCCAGCAGCGTAGGGGCCGGGACTGGAGGGGAGACCCAGTACTTC.

The chain links TRBV27 to TRBJ2-7; maybe TRBD1 (6 bases). V was pared by 6 bases and J by 6 bases, with 18 bases between. The CDR3 runs 14 residues. Germline V gene data show CDR1 as MNHEY and CDR2 as SMNVEV (reference sequence). CDR3 residues: CASSNRDIPREQYF. CDR3 DNA: TGTGCCAGCAGCAACCGGGACATCCCCCGCGAGCAGTACTTC.